The following is a T cell receptor beta chain sequence with its context. V was cut by 11 bases and J by 4 bases, with 17 bases left in between. CDR1 SGHTA and CDR2 FQGNSA come from the germline V gene. The CDR3 consists of 14 residues. The record originates from a study of blood T cell repertoires in COVID-19. Overall study: Researchers got acute and convalescent COVID-19 samples from the United States, Italy and Spain. T cells, B-cell-depleted T cells, or PBMCs supplied cDNA or gDNA.

Per the original data handling: Reference gene primers were amplified, and this amplification served to estimate nucleated cell counts. The table came from immunoSEQ multiplex PCR; TCRdb's copy has only in-frame clones and leaves some out. The DNA was the basis for D and trimming; V, J and clone size are from that table. The table shows about 66,000 clones, with 82% occurring only once. The chain has TRBV7-2 and TRBJ2-2; TRBD1 might be the D (5 bases). The TCR was taken from a man between 60 and 75 years old with acute or convalescent COVID-19. Specimen: peripheral blood. In DNA, the CDR3 is TGTGCCTCCAGCTTAGTACAGGTCACCGGGGAGCTGTTTTTT. Translated: CASSLVQVTGELFF. The variable domain in full, with the rest retrieved from reference TRBV7-2 and TRBJ2-2, is GAGVSQSPSNKVTEKGKDVELRCDPISGHTALYWYRQSLGQGLEFLIYFQGNSAPDKSGLPSDRFSAERTGGSVSTLTIQRTQQEDSAVYLCASSLVQVTGELFFGEGSRLTVL.